One TCR beta chain is described in this entry. Its antigen is currently unknown. Method: immunoSEQ multiplex PCR; TCRdb's copy keeps in-frame clones and lacks some. The table includes about 97,000 clones, more than 85% detected once. This sample was included in a study of T cell responses to AZD1222 COVID-19 vaccine. Overall study findings and caveats: The donors showed a predominance of white British ancestry and of females, with possible underestimation of clonal diversity.

The CDR3 totals 13 residues. V lost 5 bases and J lost 4; bases outside the gene matches: 4. CDR1 and CDR2 (germline): SGHVS, FQNEAQ. This material consisted of peripheral blood, taken on day 0 of AZD1222 vaccination. The chain joins TRBV7-8 to TRBJ1-1; 7 nucleotides match TRBD1. The receptor was derived from an adult in good health. The CDR3 is CASSGEGATEAFF. The CDR3 region has the DNA TGTGCCAGCAGCGGGGAGGGGGCCACTGAAGCTTTCTTT.